The rows below give T cell receptor beta chains drawn from one sample of a study of tumor and adjacent non-tumor tissue in lung cancer. From the multiplex PCR reads, TCRdb called clonotypes with MiXCR, one entry per CDR3 protein. The table includes 50,000 to 70,000 distinct CDR3 sequences, 61% detected once. Sequencing was carried out using distant non-tumor lung tissue. These receptors were collected from a man between 70 and 80 years old with non-small cell lung cancer. Each CDR3 is given with its conserved first and last residue. The D gene is left open where the match is weak. Clone size, where shown, is once, few, many, or a class for clones that have expanded.

j_gene	d_gene	abundance	v_gene	CDR3aa
TRBJ2-2	NA	NA	TRBV29-1	CSVEPQRSTGELFF
TRBJ1-1	NA	NA	TRBV6-6	CASSLENTEAFF
NA	NA	NA	TRBV4-1	CASSQTGGNQPQYF
TRBJ2-7	NA	NA	TRBV5-1	CASSPPSYEQYF
TRBJ2-3	TRBD1	many	TRBV14	CASSQVQGAADTQYF
TRBJ2-4	NA	NA	TRBV28	CASSSIMGYLKNIQYF
TRBJ2-2	TRBD2	NA	TRBV4-2	CASSHSAVGTSGTGELLF
TRBJ1-1	NA	NA	TRBV20-1	CSASDREAFF
TRBJ2-1	TRBD2	NA	TRBV4-2	CVSSQDGLAGSDEHFF
TRBJ1-2	NA	NA	TRBV30	CVWNASPNRGYTF
TRBJ2-5	NA	NA	TRBV29-1	CSVYGSWETQYF
TRBJ2-3	NA	few	TRBV28	CASSSIQPGPSTDTQYF
TRBJ2-7	TRBD2	NA	TRBV6-6	CATSYREGYYEQYF
TRBJ2-6	TRBD1	few	TRBV11-2	CASSEGEYWTGRSGANVLTF
TRBJ2-2	NA	many	TRBV11-2	CASSLGLKLGAGELFF